These T cell receptor beta chains were read from a single sample in a study of CD8+ T cells in alopecia areata. Clones were sequenced by immunoSEQ multiplex PCR, and TCRdb holds only the in-frame ones, with some missing. The sample carries 190,000 or so clones, under 60% recorded once. The sequenced sample was CD8+ T cells sorted from blood, obtained at week 24, from a patient treated with tofacitinib. These receptors were taken from a human donor with alopecia areata. The CDR3 runs from the conserved cysteine through the conserved F or W. Each record gives: clone size, D gene, J gene, V gene, CDR3 DNA, CDR3 protein. D genes are given only for firm matches. Size values are once, few and many counts, or a class for expanded clones, and some rows have none.

NA	NA	TRBJ2-1	TRBV19	TGTGCCAGTAGTATAGTGGCGGGGCGATACAATGAGCAGTTCTTC	CASSIVAGRYNEQFF
many	NA	TRBJ1-2	TRBV7-9	TGTGCCAGCAGCGAATCCTCCGGGGCCCCCAATTATGGCTACACCTTC	CASSESSGAPNYGYTF
NA	NA	TRBJ1-2	TRBV14	TGTGCCAGCAGGTCCCGAAGCTATGGCTACACCTTC	CASRSRSYGYTF
NA	TRBD1	TRBJ2-3	TRBV19	TGTGCCAGTAGTCCTACAGGGGCAGCGCAGTATTTT	CASSPTGAAQYF
NA	TRBD2	TRBJ2-7	TRBV19	TGTGCCAGTAGCACTAGCGGGGTGACCTACGAGCAGTACTTC	CASSTSGVTYEQYF
NA	TRBD1	TRBJ2-3	TRBV5-6	TGTGCCAGCACCACAGGGGGTCGAGCCAATACGCAGTATTTT	CASTTGGRANTQYF
few	TRBD1	TRBJ2-7	TRBV29-1	TGCAGCGTTGAAGTGGGTCCGGACAGGGGGGTACCCTACGAGCAGTACTTC	CSVEVGPDRGVPYEQYF
NA	NA	TRBJ2-7	TRBV7-9	TGTGCCAGCAGCTTAGGCCGCTACGAGCAGTACTTC	CASSLGRYEQYF
NA	TRBD1	TRBJ1-6	TRBV19	TGTGCCAGTAGTCTCATCCGGGACAGGGCTTCACCCCTCCACTTT	CASSLIRDRASPLHF
NA	NA	TRBJ1-2	TRBV29-1	TGCAGCGTCCCATCAAAGGACAGAAACTATGGCTACACCTTC	CSVPSKDRNYGYTF
NA	NA	TRBJ2-5	TRBV2	TGTGCCAGCAGTTACTCGGGATGGGAGACCCAGTACTTC	CASSYSGWETQYF
few	NA	TRBJ1-1	TRBV5-1	TGCGCCAGCAGCCGTGACAGGGAAGCTTTCTTT	CASSRDREAFF
NA	NA	TRBJ2-1	TRBV7-9	TGTGCCAGCAGTCCTAGCGCCAATGAGCAGTTCTTC	CASSPSANEQFF
few	TRBD1	TRBJ2-3	TRBV29-1	TGCAGCGTCCCGGGACAGGGTGGCACAGATACGCAGTATTTT	CSVPGQGGTDTQYF
NA	NA	TRBJ1-1	TRBV5-6	TGTGCCAGCAGCTTGGAGCGAGGAGGTCATCGGACTGCTTTCTTT	CASSLERGGHRTAFF
NA	TRBD1	TRBJ2-3	TRBV15	TGTGCCACGGACGAGGGGGCTGGAGATACGCAGTATTTT	CATDEGAGDTQYF
few	TRBD1	TRBJ2-3	TRBV12-5	TGTGCTAGTGGGTTACAGGGGACGGCAGATACGCAGTATTTT	CASGLQGTADTQYF
NA	NA	TRBJ2-5	TRBV30	TGTGCCTGGACGGTGGGGACCCAGTACTTC	CAWTVGTQYF
NA	TRBD2	TRBJ2-1	TRBV18	TGTGCCAGCTCACCACCGGGAGCAGCGGGACCTGTTGATAATGAGCAGTTCTTC	CASSPPGAAGPVDNEQFF
many	TRBD1	TRBJ1-1	TRBV5-5	TGTGCCAGCAGCTTGACCATCCAGGGGGAAATCATGAACACTGAAGCTTTCTTT	CASSLTIQGEIMNTEAFF
NA	NA	TRBJ2-3	TRBV10-3	TGTGCCATCAAGGGGACTTCGAGGGGCTACACAGATACGCAGTATTTT	CAIKGTSRGYTDTQYF
NA	TRBD2	TRBJ2-4	TRBV7-9	TGTGCCAGCAGCTTGGGGGGGATGACAAACATTCAGTACTTC	CASSLGGMTNIQYF
NA	TRBD2	TRBJ2-3	TRBV5-6	TGTGCCAGCAGCGCCTTAACTAGCGGGGGATCTGATACGCAGTATTTT	CASSALTSGGSDTQYF
NA	NA	TRBJ2-7	TRBV4-1	TGCGCCAGCAGCCAGACCGGGGACGAGCAGTACTTC	CASSQTGDEQYF
NA	TRBD2	TRBJ2-1	TRBV9	TGTGCCAGCGGAGCGGGGGGGAGCTACAATGAGCAGTTCTTC	CASGAGGSYNEQFF
few	NA	TRBJ2-3	TRBV6-6	TGTGCCAGCAGTCCCGAAGGGGTTTTGGATACGCAGTATTTT	CASSPEGVLDTQYF
NA	NA	TRBJ2-1	TRBV2	TGTGCCACCGAAAACAGGGACGACAATGAGCAGTTCTTC	CATENRDDNEQFF
NA	NA	TRBJ2-2	TRBV6-1	TGTGCCAGCAGTGAAGAGAGATTCCTGAGGGCCTGGGGGGAGCTGTTTTTT	CASSEERFLRAWGELFF
NA	NA	TRBJ1-6	TRBV10-3	TGTGCCATCAGTGAGGAGGACAATTCACCCCTCCACTTT	CAISEEDNSPLHF
NA	NA	TRBJ1-2	TRBV29-1	TGCAGCGTTGCCCCCCAGACTTCTAACTATGGCTACACCTTC	CSVAPQTSNYGYTF
NA	NA	TRBJ2-7	TRBV27	TGTGCCAGCGCAAGTGGAGGGGGCGGTTACGAGCAGTACTTC	CASASGGGGYEQYF
NA	TRBD1	TRBJ2-7	TRBV7-9	TGTGCCAGCAGACCGGGACAGAGGTACGAGCAGTACTTC	CASRPGQRYEQYF
NA	NA	TRBJ2-3	TRBV9	TGTGCCAGCAGCGTAGATGGAAAAGATACGCAGTATTTT	CASSVDGKDTQYF
NA	NA	TRBJ2-1	TRBV7-9	TGTGCCAGCAGCCTAGGGTACAATGAGCAGTTCTTC	CASSLGYNEQFF
few	NA	TRBJ2-7	TRBV30	TGTGCCTGGAGTGGCTCAGAAGGCGTCGAGCAGTACTTC	CAWSGSEGVEQYF
NA	NA	TRBJ2-1	TRBV7-9	TGTGCCAGCAGCTTTATCCAGGATTCGTACAATGAGCAGTTCTTC	CASSFIQDSYNEQFF
NA	TRBD1	TRBJ1-1	TRBV6-5	TGTGCCAGCAGTTATCGGACAGGGAACACTGAAGCTTTCTTT	CASSYRTGNTEAFF
NA	TRBD1	TRBJ2-5	TRBV13	TGTGCCAGCAGCCCGGACAGGGGGAAGACCCAGTACTTC	CASSPDRGKTQYF
few	TRBD1	TRBJ1-6	TRBV4-2	TGTGCCAGCAGCCAAGGGACAGGGATTAGGTCACCCCTCCACTTT	CASSQGTGIRSPLHF
NA	NA	TRBJ2-1	TRBV18	TGTGCCAGCTCACCCGTGGGTCGGGGACCACTCGGTGAGCAGTTCTTC	CASSPVGRGPLGEQFF
few	NA	TRBJ2-1	TRBV5-6	TGTGCCAGCAGCTTTGGCAGGGGGGCGCGTTTCAATGAGCAGTTCTTC	CASSFGRGARFNEQFF
NA	NA	TRBJ1-5	TRBV2	TGTGCCAGCAGGGAGGACCCTGCGGGTCAGCCCCAGCATTTT	CASREDPAGQPQHF
NA	NA	TRBJ2-5	TRBV14	TGTGCCAGCAGCCTCGTTCCTTTCAAGACCCAGTACTTC	CASSLVPFKTQYF
few	NA	TRBJ1-5	TRBV4-1	TGCGCCAGCAGCCAAGAGTCCTCCCACAAGAGCAATCAGCCCCAGCATTTT	CASSQESSHKSNQPQHF
few	TRBD1	TRBJ1-2	TRBV11-2	TGTGCCAGCAGCTCGGACAGGGAATACTATGGCTACACCTTC	CASSSDREYYGYTF
few	TRBD1	TRBJ2-7	TRBV30	TGTGCCTGGAGTACACCGGGACAGGTTTACGAGCAGTACTTC	CAWSTPGQVYEQYF
NA	NA	TRBJ2-7	TRBV21-1	TGTGCCAGCAGCAAAGACTGGTTACCACACTACGAGCAGTACTTC	CASSKDWLPHYEQYF